The 10 T cell receptor beta chains below come from one sample, sequenced in a study of T-cell reconstitution after alpha-beta-depleted transplantation in children. Unique molecular identifiers were used in preparing the TCRbeta library. TCRdb ran MiXCR on the PCR reads and lists one entry per CDR3 protein. This sample yields about a million distinct CDR3 sequences, of which roughly 29% are seen a single time; approximately 30% belongs to the top ten. This sample comprised PBMCs, mostly from graft donor cells, obtained 360 days after TCRalphabeta/CD19-depleted stem cell transplant. These TCRs come from a boy in the first two years of life who had a stem cell transplant for SCID, so the T cells may come from the graft donor.

The chain couples TRBV7-2 to TRBJ1-1; maybe TRBD1 (6 bases). Germline V gene lookup returns CDR1 SGHTA and CDR2 FQGNSA. V was trimmed by 5 bases and J by 5 bases, leaving 15 bases between them. The CDR3 spans 14 residues. The CDR3 sequence: CASSSTQGFTEAFF. Written as DNA, the CDR3 is TGTGCCAGCAGCAGTACACAGGGTTTTACTGAAGCTTTCTTT.

This clonotype has a handful of counts. The rearrangement uses TRBV10-3 and TRBJ2-6; no clear D gene. V lost 4 bases, J lost 4 bases, and 11 bases lay in between. Germline V lookup: CDR1 ENHRY, CDR2 SYGVKD. This CDR3 is built from 15 residues. The CDR3 loop reads CAISATTTGANVLTF. CDR3 in DNA: TGTGCCATCAGTGCGACAACCACCGGGGCCAACGTCCTGACTTTC.

This clonotype has a handful of counts. The chain combines TRBV7-9 with TRBJ2-2; D gene uncertain. With 0 bases removed from V and 3 bases from J, the gap between germline ends came to 8 bases. The CDR3 spans 15 residues. Per germline, CDR1 SEHNR and CDR2 FQNEAQ (reference sequence). The CDR3 spells CASSLAGPHTGELFF. The CDR3 DNA reads as TGTGCCAGCAGCTTAGCCGGGCCTCACACCGGGGAGCTGTTTTTT.

This clonotype appeared a few times. The chain has TRBV24-1 and TRBJ2-3; tentative D call: TRBD2 (6 bases). Germline CDR1 and CDR2: KGHDR and SFDVKD. Trimming left V 6 bases short and J 1 base short, with 13 bases between. This CDR3 has 15 residues. CDR3 region: CATSMRGRRTDTQYF. The CDR3 DNA reads as TGTGCCACCAGTATGCGGGGTCGACGCACAGATACGCAGTATTTT.

This clonotype was observed a single time. The chain combines TRBV25-1 with TRBJ2-2; D is perhaps TRBD2 (6 bases). V was trimmed by 5 bases and J by 6 bases, leaving 13 bases between them. Germline values: CDR1 MGHDK, CDR2 SYGVNS. This CDR3 spans 14 amino acids. The CDR3 protein is CASSPSGVPGELFF. CDR3 DNA: TGTGCCAGCAGTCCATCGGGGGTTCCCGGGGAGCTGTTTTTT.

The rearrangement links TRBV2 to TRBJ2-3; 10 bases align to TRBD2. The trim removed 5 bases at V and 4 bases at J, leaving 6 bases unmatched. CDR1 and CDR2 from the germline V gene are SNHLY and FYNNEI. The CDR3 spans 15 residues. The CDR3 DNA is TGTGCCAGCAGTCGAGCGGGGGGGCCAGCAGATACGCAGTATTTT. As protein: CASSRAGGPADTQYF.

The rearrangement links TRBV12-3 or TRBV12-4 to TRBJ1-5, with a tentative D call TRBD1 (6 bases). V was trimmed by 1 base and J by 2 bases, leaving 15 bases between them. The CDR3 loop spans 17 amino acids. The CDR3 nucleotides are TGTGCCAGCAGTTTAGTGGGACATCTCAAGGGCAATCAGCCCCAGCATTTT. This encodes CASSLVGHLKGNQPQHF.

The chain recombines TRBV3-1 with TRBJ2-3, with D uncertain. The V gene's germline CDR1 is LGHDT and CDR2 YNNKEL (reference sequence). The CDR3 contains 15 residues. V lost 1 base and J 5 bases, leaving 13 bases between the germline ends. As DNA, the CDR3 is TGTGCCAGCAGCCAAGCAGGCCCAGCTGAAGATACGCAGTATTTT. This codes for CASSQAGPAEDTQYF.

The chain joins TRBV3-1 to TRBJ2-7; 9 bases fit TRBD1. The V segment lost 4 bases and the J segment 4 bases; nucleotides outside the gene matches: 8. The CDR3 has 15 residues. Germline CDR1 LGHDT, CDR2 YNNKEL (reference sequence). Here the CDR3 reads CASSPVGQGKYEQYF. Here the CDR3 DNA reads TGTGCCAGCAGCCCGGTCGGACAGGGGAAATACGAGCAGTACTTC.

This chain connects TRBV6-2 or TRBV6-3 to TRBJ1-5; D might be TRBD1 (6 bases). Germline V gene lookup returns CDR1 MNHEY and CDR2 SVGEGT. Trimming shortened V by 3 bases and J by 0 bases, and 21 bases separated the two germline ends. This CDR3 comprises 19 residues. The CDR3 reads CASSYDPFGGGYSNQPQHF. The DNA for the CDR3 is TGTGCCAGCAGTTATGACCCGTTTGGGGGGGGCTATAGCAATCAGCCCCAGCATTTT.